The 13 T cell receptor beta chains in this list originate from one sample, sequenced in a study of graft-versus-host responses after intestinal transplantation. Sequencing was performed with immunoSEQ multiplex PCR; in TCRdb, only in-frame clones are kept and a portion is missing. The sample includes more than 20,000 clones, approximately 92% of them seen just once. The sequenced sample was PBMCs, obtained about 260 days after intestinal transplant. The receptors shown here come from a human patient who received an intestinal transplant, so some T cells may come from the graft donor.

The sample holds one count of this clone. The chain's CDR3 is CATNRDGENNEQFF. In nucleotides, the CDR3 is TGTGCCACGAACCGGGACGGTGAAAACAATGAGCAGTTCTTC. V gene TRBV19 combines with J gene TRBJ2-1; D possibly matches TRBD1 or TRBD2 (5 bases each). V lost 10 bases and J lost 5, with 18 bases in between. Germline CDR1 LNHDA, CDR2 SQIVND (reference sequence). CDR3 length equals 14 residues.

This chain uses TRBV6-6 with TRBJ1-1; D is unclear. The CDR3 runs 13 residues. Per germline, CDR1 MNHNY and CDR2 SVGAGI (reference sequence). V lost 2 bases to trimming and J lost 7 bases, with 11 bases between them. CDR3 DNA sequence: TGTGCCAGCAGTTACACGGAAGAGAGTGAAGCTTTCTTT. It is translated as CASSYTEESEAFF.

The rearrangement links TRBV9 to TRBJ2-2; 7 nucleotides agree with TRBD1. The CDR3 is made up of 16 amino acids. V gave up 1 base and J gave up 2 bases; unmatched junction bases: 5. Germline V gene data show CDR1 as SGDLS and CDR2 as YYNGEE. This CDR3 is CASSVSQGPNTGELFF. The CDR3 region has the DNA TGTGCCAGCAGCGTATCACAGGGGCCCAACACCGGGGAGCTGTTTTTT. The full variable domain, rest sourced from reference TRBV9 and TRBJ2-2, is DSGVTQTPKHLITATGQRVTLRCSPRSGDLSVYWYQQSLDQGLQFLIQYYNGEERAKGNILERFSAQQFPDLHSELNLSSLELGDSALYFCASSVSQGPNTGELFFGEGSRLTVL.

On this clone itself: Sequence at one end of the junction differs from germline and may be a read error. The J gene is TRBJ1-5, the V gene TRBV7-2; no reliable D call. The CDR3 totals 16 residues. Germline CDR1 and CDR2: SGHTA and FQGNSA. For the CDR3, the DNA is TGTGCCAGCAGCTTAGTGGGAAGATTTAGCGATCAGCCCCAGCATTTT. Protein sequence: CASSLVGRFSDQPQHF.

This clone was counted a single time. The V call is TRBV6-5, the J call TRBJ2-5; 7 bases map to TRBD1. This CDR3 has 15 amino acids. The junction had 9 bases not matched to a gene; V was cut back by 6 bases and J by 2 bases. CDR1 and CDR2 from the germline V gene are MNHEY and SVGAGI. CDR3 coding DNA: TGTGCCAGCAGCCTGACCGGGACAGCTCAAGAGACCCAGTACTTC. Residues: CASSLTGTAQETQYF.

This clone has only one observation. The chain combines TRBV21-1 with TRBJ2-7; the table's D call TRBD1 went unverified against the DNA. TRBV21-1 is noted as a pseudogene. This CDR3 is built from 14 residues. The DNA for the CDR3 is TGTGCCAGCAGCTTGGTGACAGGGACCTACGAGCAGTACTTC. Translation: CASSLVTGTYEQYF.

This clone appeared a single time. The chain employs TRBV28 and TRBJ1-3, with 10 bases fitting TRBD1. Germline V CDR1 and CDR2: MDHEN, SYDVKM. The CDR3 runs to 14 residues. Trimming took 11 bases from V and 4 from J; bases not matched to a gene: 8. CDR3 in amino acids: CAGRQGAQGNTIYF. The CDR3 DNA sequence: TGTGCCGGTAGACAGGGGGCGCAAGGAAACACCATATATTTT. Using reference TRBV28 and TRBJ1-3 for the parts outside the CDR3, the full variable domain is DVKVTQSSRYLVKRTGEKVFLECVQDMDHENMFWYRQDPGLGLRLIYFSYDVKMKEKGDIPEGYSVSREKKERFSLILESASTNQTSMYLCAGRQGAQGNTIYFGEGSWLTVV.

This chain uses TRBV4-2 with TRBJ2-3; D remains unclear. V was cut by 0 bases and J by 0 bases, with 10 bases left in between. The CDR3 contains 16 residues. Germline V gene data show CDR1 as LGHNA and CDR2 as YNFKEQ. In nucleotides, the CDR3 is TGTGCCAGCAGCCAAGATCCCGCGTCTAGCACAGATACGCAGTATTTT. It yields the protein CASSQDPASSTDTQYF.

The V and J genes are TRBV2 and TRBJ2-5; D ambiguous. Per the germline V gene, CDR1 is SNHLY and CDR2 is FYNNEI. This CDR3 spans 11 amino acids. V dropped 3 bases and J dropped 5 bases, with 4 bases sitting between them. The CDR3, as DNA: TGTGCCAGCAGTGAGGTGGAGACCCAGTACTTC. Translation: CASSEVETQYF.

The rearrangement links TRBV27 to TRBJ2-7; D is perhaps TRBD2 (5 bases). The germline CDR1 and CDR2 sequences are MNHEY and SMNVEV (reference sequence). This CDR3 has 14 amino acids. Trimming cost V 4 bases and J 5 bases, with 15 bases left between them. Written as DNA, the CDR3 is TGTGCCAGCAGTTCCCCCGTAAAGGGAGACGAGCAGTACTTC. Its translation is CASSSPVKGDEQYF.

This chain uses TRBV18 with TRBJ1-2, with D perhaps TRBD1 (5 bases). The CDR3 spans 14 residues. The V gene's germline CDR1 is KGHSH and CDR2 LQKENI. V lost 4 bases and J 6 bases, leaving 15 bases between the germline ends. CDR3 protein: CASSLLQVVDGYTF. Here the CDR3 DNA reads TGTGCCAGCTCACTCTTACAGGTAGTTGATGGCTACACCTTC.

V gene TRBV11-2 combines with J gene TRBJ2-7; D ambiguous. V was clipped by 1 base and J by 2 bases, with 3 bases between them. The germline V gene has CDR1 SGHAT and CDR2 FQNNGV. The CDR3 covers 12 residues. This chain's CDR3 is CASSLAPYEQYF. The CDR3 DNA sequence: TGTGCCAGCAGCTTAGCCCCCTACGAGCAGTACTTC.

The rearrangement uses TRBV5-1 and TRBJ2-2; TRBD2 agrees at 7 bases. CDR1 and CDR2 (germline): SGHRS, YFSETQ. V dropped 0 bases and J dropped 6; count of bases not matched to a gene: 5. The CDR3 totals 15 residues. The CDR3 is CASSLGGSRAGELFF. DNA for the CDR3: TGCGCCAGCAGCTTGGGCGGGAGTCGTGCCGGGGAGCTGTTTTTT. The entire variable domain, with the rest obtained from reference TRBV5-1 and TRBJ2-2, is as follows: KAGVTQTPRYLIKTRGQQVTLSCSPISGHRSVSWYQQTPGQGLQFLFEYFSETQRNKGNFPGRFSGRQFSNSRSEMNVSTLELGDSALYLCASSLGGSRAGELFFGEGSRLTVL.